This passage covers 26 T cell receptor beta chains from one sample sequenced in a study of blood T cell repertoires in COVID-19. The method was immunoSEQ multiplex PCR; TCRdb's version includes in-frame clones alone and lacks a portion of them. This sample has approximately 230,000 clones; 85% to 90% occur once, and the top ten carry more than 1.5%. Sequencing input: PBMCs or T cells enriched from blood (not recorded which). All receptors come from a man aged 35 to 55 who had recovered from COVID-19.

The gene calls are TRBV19 and TRBJ2-5; the match to TRBD2 covers 10 bases. Germline V lookup: CDR1 LNHDA, CDR2 SQIVND (reference sequence). The J segment lost 9 bases and the V segment lost 4 bases, leaving 11 bases of the junction unmatched. This CDR3 region has 15 residues. The CDR3 DNA reads TGTGCCAGTAGTAGCAGCGGGGGGGCGCAGTTGCCCCAGTACTTC. Encoded protein: CASSSSGGAQLPQYF.

The chain couples TRBV5-1 to TRBJ2-3; 8 bases are shared with TRBD1. CDR1 is SGHRS and CDR2 is YFSETQ in the germline V gene. The V and J ends lost 2 bases and 5 bases, in that order; junction bases with no gene match: 13. This CDR3 has 17 amino acids. The CDR3 DNA reads TGCGCCAGCAGCTTTCCTGGCCGACAGGGGTCCCTAGATACGCAGTATTTT. It is translated as CASSFPGRQGSLDTQYF. Variable domain in full (rest from reference TRBV5-1 and TRBJ2-3): KAGVTQTPRYLIKTRGQQVTLSCSPISGHRSVSWYQQTPGQGLQFLFEYFSETQRNKGNFPGRFSGRQFSNSRSEMNVSTLELGDSALYLCASSFPGRQGSLDTQYFGPGTRLTVL.

The chain is built from TRBV3-1 (or the pseudogene TRBV3-2) and TRBJ1-2; tentatively, D is TRBD1 (5 bases). Germline V CDR1 and CDR2: LGHDT, YNNKEL (reference sequence). This CDR3 is 18 amino acids long. The ends were cut back, 2 bases at V and 5 bases at J, with 24 bases in the middle. Here the CDR3 reads CASSQNARAGRKGYGYTF. The CDR3 DNA sequence: TGTGCCAGCAGCCAAAACGCCAGGGCGGGAAGAAAGGGATATGGCTACACCTTC.

J is TRBJ2-5 and V is TRBV7-6, with D hard to call. Trimming stripped 2 bases from V and 5 bases from J, with 15 bases between. The germline V gene has CDR1 SGHVS and CDR2 FNYEAQ. This CDR3 is built from 15 residues. The CDR3 is CASSLNYQLRETQYF. The CDR3, as DNA: TGTGCCAGCAGCTTAAACTACCAATTGAGGGAGACCCAGTACTTC.

The rearrangement links TRBV20-1 to TRBJ1-2; D possibly corresponds to TRBD1 (5 bases). This CDR3 is 13 amino acids long. CDR1 and CDR2 (germline): DFQATT, SNEGSKA (reference sequence). Trimming took off 3 bases at V and 6 bases at J, with 14 bases between the two ends. The CDR3, as DNA: TGCAGTGCTAGTATCAGGGTCCGGGATGGCTACACCTTC. It encodes CSASIRVRDGYTF.

The chain carries TRBV7-3 and TRBJ1-6; 8 positions agree with TRBD1. With 4 bases clipped from V and 9 bases from J, the junction kept 5 bases outside the gene matches. This CDR3 spans 14 amino acids. The V gene's germline CDR1 is SGHTA and CDR2 FQGTGA. CDR3 coding DNA: TGTGCCAGCAGCTACGGGGACAGGATTTCACCCCTCCACTTT. Translating it yields CASSYGDRISPLHF.

J is TRBJ2-5 and V is TRBV3-1 (or the pseudogene TRBV3-2); 7 positions agree with TRBD2. This CDR3 spans 15 amino acids. The J segment lost 2 bases and the V segment lost 0 bases, leaving 3 bases of the junction unmatched. In germline, CDR1 is LGHDT, CDR2 YNNKEL (reference sequence). The CDR3: CASSQDPGGQETQYF. As DNA, the CDR3 is TGTGCCAGCAGCCAAGACCCCGGGGGGCAAGAGACCCAGTACTTC.

This clone was seen once. J is TRBJ1-6 and V is TRBV2; no clear D. CDR3 size: 16 residues. Germline CDR1 is SNHLY and CDR2 is FYNNEI. With 6 bases removed from V and 5 bases from J, the gap between germline ends came to 17 bases. The CDR3 reads CASRLLWRQDNSPLHF. In DNA form, the CDR3 reads TGTGCCAGCAGGCTCTTATGGAGGCAGGATAATTCACCCCTCCACTTT.

The V gene is TRBV7-3, the J gene TRBJ2-5, with 7 bases that match TRBD1. Germline CDR1 reads SGHTA; CDR2 reads FQGTGA. This CDR3 has 14 residues. Losses at the gene ends were 6 bases for V and 5 bases for J; bases not matched to a gene: 9. CDR3 amino acids: CASSPDRDRETQYF. CDR3 DNA: TGTGCCAGCAGTCCCGACAGGGATCGTGAGACCCAGTACTTC.

The sample holds one count of this clone. CDR3 in amino acids: CASSKPGQGGETQYF. CDR3 nucleotides: TGTGCCAGCAGCAAGCCGGGACAGGGGGGGGAGACCCAGTACTTC. The V call is TRBV7-2, the J call TRBJ2-5; 11 bases agree with TRBD1. V was pared by 5 bases and J by 5 bases, with 7 bases of the junction left unmatched. The CDR3 extends over 15 amino acids. The germline V gene encodes CDR1 SGHTA and CDR2 FQGNSA.

The rearrangement links TRBV27 to TRBJ2-1, with 10 bases fitting TRBD1. Trimming took 5 bases from V and 0 from J; bases not matched to a gene: 4. CDR3 length: 16 amino acids. CDR1 and CDR2 (germline): MNHEY, SMNVEV (reference sequence). CDR3 region: CASSPWDRGSYNEQFF. CDR3 nucleotides: TGTGCCAGCAGTCCCTGGGACAGGGGCTCCTACAATGAGCAGTTCTTC.

The V and J genes are TRBV15 and TRBJ2-7; 9 bases agree with TRBD1. The CDR3 has 14 residues. J was trimmed by 7 bases and V by 5 bases; bases with no gene match: 9. Germline loops: CDR1 LNHNV, CDR2 YYDKDF (reference sequence). The CDR3 region is CATSRRDRDSEQYF. The CDR3 nucleotides are TGTGCCACCAGCCGACGGGACAGGGATTCGGAGCAGTACTTC.

The chain couples TRBV4-1 to TRBJ1-5; TRBD1 matches 10 bases. The V gene end was trimmed by 4 bases and the J gene end by 2 bases; junction bases not matched to a gene: 17. This CDR3 is 20 amino acids long. Germline V gives CDR1 MGHRA, CDR2 YSYEKL. CDR3 nucleotide sequence: TGCGCCAGCAGCCGAGCGGGAGGACAGGGGGGACAAGAAGGCAATCAGCCCCAGCATTTT. Translating gives CASSRAGGQGGQEGNQPQHF.

The chain recombines TRBV6-2 or TRBV6-3 with TRBJ1-5; weak D call: TRBD1 (5 bases). The germline V and J ends were trimmed by 2 bases and 0 bases, with 14 bases remaining between them. The CDR3 sequence is 17 residues long. Germline CDR1 is MNHEY and CDR2 is SVGEGT. The CDR3 spells CASSYKEGRGSNQPQHF. CDR3 bases: TGTGCCAGCAGTTACAAGGAGGGAAGGGGTAGCAATCAGCCCCAGCATTTT.

V gene TRBV5-4 combines with J gene TRBJ1-2; no reliable D call. Germline V gives CDR1 SGHNT, CDR2 YYREEE (reference sequence). V lost 4 bases, J lost 5 bases, and 15 bases lay in between. The length of the CDR3 is 14 residues. The chain's CDR3 is CASSIAGGGYGYTF. CDR3 nucleotides: TGTGCCAGCAGCATAGCAGGAGGCGGGTATGGCTACACCTTC. The entire variable domain, with the rest obtained from reference TRBV5-4 and TRBJ1-2, is as follows: ETGVTQSPTHLIKTRGQQVTLRCSSQSGHNTVSWYQQALGQGPQFIFQYYREEENGRGNFPPRFSGLQFPNYSSELNVNALELDDSALYLCASSIAGGGYGYTFGSGTRLTVV.

This chain connects TRBV6-5 to TRBJ2-5; 8 bases line up with TRBD1. The CDR3 totals 15 residues. With 6 bases clipped from V and 1 base from J, the junction kept 7 bases outside the gene matches. Looked up from germline, CDR1 is MNHEY and CDR2 is SVGAGI. This chain's CDR3 is CASSPGQAAQETQYF. The CDR3 DNA reads TGTGCCAGCAGCCCGGGACAGGCGGCCCAAGAGACCCAGTACTTC.

The chain has TRBV9 and TRBJ1-2; D is unresolved. CDR1 is SGDLS and CDR2 is YYNGEE in the germline V gene. The length of the CDR3 is 15 residues. Trimming cost V 0 bases and J 4 bases, with 13 bases left between them. Written as DNA, the CDR3 is TGTGCCAGCAGCGTAGCTGTGGGCGCGGGCTATGGCTACACCTTC. Residues: CASSVAVGAGYGYTF.

The chain recombines TRBV27 with TRBJ2-1; TRBD2 matches 8 bases. The germline V gene has CDR1 MNHEY and CDR2 SMNVEV (reference sequence). The junction had 6 bases not matched to a gene; V was cut back by 2 bases and J by 9 bases. CDR3 length equals 14 residues. The CDR3 sequence: CASSLVGLAGEQFF. The CDR3 nucleotides are TGTGCCAGCAGTTTAGTCGGTCTAGCGGGTGAGCAGTTCTTC.

The chain joins TRBV28 to TRBJ2-6, with D perhaps matching TRBD2 (5 bases). V lost 7 bases, J lost 2 bases, and 6 bases lay in between. Germline V gene data show CDR1 as MDHEN and CDR2 as SYDVKM. The CDR3 length is 13 residues. The CDR3 coding sequence is TGTGCCAGCAAGAGGGCTGGGGCCAACGTCCTGACTTTC. It codes for CASKRAGANVLTF.

The rearrangement links TRBV20-1 to TRBJ2-5; 12 nucleotides line up with TRBD2. Unmatched junction bases numbered 6, after V lost 6 bases and J lost 4 bases. The CDR3 totals 14 residues. The germline CDR1 and CDR2 sequences are DFQATT and SNEGSKA (reference sequence). The CDR3 protein is CSASPTSGGETQYF. CDR3 sequence (DNA): TGCAGTGCCAGTCCGACTAGCGGGGGAGAGACCCAGTACTTC.

The genes are TRBV12-3 or TRBV12-4 and TRBJ2-1, with D possibly TRBD1 on 5 matching bases. The CDR3 contains 12 residues. V was shortened by 2 bases and J by 15 bases, with 14 bases between the two germline ends. CDR3 amino acids: CASSLQGEDTFF. CDR3 nucleotides: TGTGCCAGCAGTTTACAAGGGGAAGATACGTTCTTC.

This chain joins TRBV5-6 and TRBJ1-2; no firm D call. The CDR3 is 11 amino acids. Looked up from germline, CDR1 is SGHDT and CDR2 is YYEEEE. The V end lost 2 bases, the J end lost 8 bases, and 7 bases lay between the germline ends. This CDR3 is CASSFSLGYTF. Here the CDR3 DNA reads TGTGCCAGCAGCTTTTCGTTAGGCTACACCTTC.

This chain uses TRBV25-1 with TRBJ1-1, with D possibly TRBD1 on 6 matching bases. With 1 base removed from V and 11 bases from J, the gap between germline ends came to 17 bases. CDR1 is MGHDK, CDR2 SYGVNS, per germline. The CDR3 contains 14 residues. The CDR3, as DNA: TGTGCCAGCAGTGAATTCTTGGGGGACATGAATGCTTTCTTT. Translated: CASSEFLGDMNAFF.

The chain combines TRBV27 with TRBJ2-7; D ambiguous. V lost 5 bases and J lost 0, with 11 bases in between. Germline V gene lookup returns CDR1 MNHEY and CDR2 SMNVEV (reference sequence). The CDR3 extends over 14 amino acids. The CDR3 DNA follows: TGTGCCAGCAGTCCTCACCCGAGCTCCTACGAGCAGTACTTC. This codes for CASSPHPSSYEQYF.

This chain uses TRBV12-3 or TRBV12-4 with TRBJ1-2, with no clear D. This CDR3 region has 13 residues. V lost 1 base and J 5 bases, leaving 8 bases between the germline ends. CDR3 amino acids: CASSLEQRYGYTF. The CDR3 DNA reads as TGTGCCAGCAGTTTAGAGCAGCGATATGGCTACACCTTC.

For the CDR3, the DNA is TGTGCCAGCGACCGTCAGGGGGCGGGACAGCCCCAGCATTTT. Translating it yields CASDRQGAGQPQHF. The chain carries TRBV28 and TRBJ1-5, with 8 positions matching TRBD1. This CDR3 has 14 residues. The J segment lost 7 bases and the V segment lost 8 bases, leaving 10 bases of the junction unmatched. Germline values: CDR1 MDHEN, CDR2 SYDVKM. Full variable domain (rest looked up from reference TRBV28 and TRBJ1-5): DVKVTQSSRYLVKRTGEKVFLECVQDMDHENMFWYRQDPGLGLRLIYFSYDVKMKEKGDIPEGYSVSREKKERFSLILESASTNQTSMYLCASDRQGAGQPQHFGDGTRLSIL.